What follows are 19 T cell receptor beta chains derived from one specimen sequenced in a study of T cells after yellow fever vaccination. TCRdb analysed the 5' RACE reads with MiXCR anew, one entry per CDR3 protein. The data hold under 80,000 distinct CDR3 sequences, with 6.5% to 9% observed a single time. Sample: CD8+ T cells sorted from PBMCs, taken 15 days after the yellow fever booster vaccination. The receptor set was obtained from a man aged 30 to 39 who received the YFV17D yellow fever vaccine.

This clonotype was observed many times. The chain combines TRBV7-3 with TRBJ2-7, with D perhaps matching TRBD1 (6 bases). Trimming pared 1 base from V and 3 bases from J, leaving 7 bases between. CDR1 SGHTA and CDR2 FQGTGA come from the germline V gene. CDR3 size: 13 residues. CDR3 sequence (DNA): TGTGCCAGCAGCTTAATACAGGGCTACGAGCAGTACTTC. It codes for CASSLIQGYEQYF.

This clonotype was seen repeatedly, ten times or more. The rearrangement joins TRBV14 to TRBJ1-1; 9 positions match TRBD1. The CDR3 runs 14 residues. Germline V gene lookup returns CDR1 SGHDN and CDR2 FVKESK. The V gene end was trimmed by 4 bases and the J gene end by 4 bases; junction bases not matched to a gene: 4. DNA for the CDR3: TGTGCCAGCAGCCTGACAGGGGGGGCCACTGAAGCTTTCTTT. It encodes CASSLTGGATEAFF.

This clonotype was seen many times. The chain uses TRBV7-8 and TRBJ2-1; the D is unclear. The CDR3 runs to 12 residues. Germline V lookup: CDR1 SGHVS, CDR2 FQNEAQ. V dropped 1 base and J dropped 7 bases, with 5 bases sitting between them. CDR3 region: CASSLGKNEQFF. For the CDR3, the DNA is TGTGCCAGCAGCTTAGGAAAAAATGAGCAGTTCTTC.

This clonotype was recorded at least ten times. The chain joins TRBV7-6 to TRBJ2-2; no definite D call. V shed 4 bases and J shed 3 bases, with 12 bases lying between them. CDR1 is SGHVS, CDR2 FNYEAQ, per germline. The CDR3 is made up of 15 amino acids. This chain's CDR3 is CASSSPGVDTGELFF. In DNA form, the CDR3 reads TGTGCCAGCAGCTCCCCTGGAGTGGACACCGGGGAGCTGTTTTTT.

With regard to this clonotype: A much larger clone sits a single nucleotide away, making a read error possible. The chain recombines TRBV29-1 with TRBJ2-1, with 13 bases fitting TRBD2. Germline assignment: CDR1 SQVTM and CDR2 ANQGSEA. The CDR3 contains 15 residues. DNA for the CDR3: TGCAGCGTTGTATTACTAGCGGGAGGGGAGAATGGGCAGTTCTTC. Translated: CSVVLLAGGENGQFF.

The table lists this clonotype with many counts. The V call is TRBV27, the J call TRBJ2-7; TRBD2 matches at 9 bases. Trimming took 4 bases from V and 0 from J; bases not matched to a gene: 4. CDR3 length equals 15 residues. Germline loops: CDR1 MNHEY, CDR2 SMNVEV (reference sequence). CDR3 in DNA: TGTGCCAGCAGTTGGGCGGGGGGGGGCTCCTACGAGCAGTACTTC. This gives the protein CASSWAGGGSYEQYF.

This clonotype occurred many times. This chain joins TRBV6-5 and TRBJ1-3, with D uncertain. This CDR3 comprises 16 residues. V was shortened by 3 bases and J by 2 bases, with 14 bases between the two germline ends. Germline V gene lookup returns CDR1 MNHEY and CDR2 SVGAGI. CDR3 in DNA: TGTGCCAGCAGTTATAGTCTATTCCCTCCTGGAAACACCATATATTTT. Encoded protein: CASSYSLFPPGNTIYF.

This clonotype was picked up many times. V and J are TRBV9 and TRBJ2-3; no clear D. V dropped 0 bases and J dropped 2 bases, with 7 bases sitting between them. The CDR3 consists of 14 residues. The V gene's germline CDR1 is SGDLS and CDR2 YYNGEE. The CDR3 here is CASSVDGFTDTQYF. The CDR3 DNA is TGTGCCAGCAGCGTAGACGGCTTCACAGATACGCAGTATTTT.

Many counts were recorded for this clonotype. The genes are TRBV7-9 and TRBJ1-1; the D is unclear. V was shortened by 0 bases and J by 1 base, with 12 bases between the two germline ends. Germline CDR1 reads SEHNR; CDR2 reads FQNEAQ (reference sequence). The CDR3 covers 16 residues. The CDR3, as DNA: TGTGCCAGCAGCTTAGCGTCCGCGTCAGCGAACACTGAAGCTTTCTTT. It translates to CASSLASASANTEAFF.

This clonotype was recorded at least ten times. The V and J genes are TRBV7-8 and TRBJ1-1; D might be TRBD1 (6 bases). Germline V lookup: CDR1 SGHVS, CDR2 FQNEAQ. There are 14 residues in the CDR3. Trimming pared 5 bases from V and 6 bases from J, leaving 16 bases between. The DNA of the CDR3 is TGTGCCAGCAGCGCAACAGGGCGTGTCCCTGAAGCTTTCTTT. This encodes CASSATGRVPEAFF.

This clonotype has ten or more counts. J is TRBJ2-7 and V is TRBV4-2; TRBD1 is a possible D gene (6 bases). Trimming removed 4 bases at V and 2 bases at J, with 9 bases between. The CDR3 totals 13 residues. Germline-derived CDR1 and CDR2 are LGHNA and YNFKEQ. The CDR3 bases are TGTGCCAGCAGCCCTAGACAGGCCTACGAGCAGTACTTC. It yields the protein CASSPRQAYEQYF.

This chain joins TRBV3-1 and TRBJ2-1, with a tentative D call TRBD2 (5 bases). CDR3 size: 15 residues. The germline CDR1 and CDR2 sequences are LGHDT and YNNKEL (reference sequence). With 1 base removed from V and 6 bases from J, the gap between germline ends came to 13 bases. The CDR3 spells CASSQGLEVRNEQFF. The CDR3 region has the DNA TGTGCCAGCAGCCAAGGGCTGGAGGTCCGCAATGAGCAGTTCTTC.

This clonotype was detected many times. The chain combines TRBV6-2 or TRBV6-3 with TRBJ2-7, with TRBD2 matching over 16 bases. CDR3 size: 22 residues. The trim removed 2 bases at V and 4 bases at J, leaving 20 bases unmatched. CDR1 and CDR2 from the germline V gene are MNHEY and SVGEGT. In DNA, the CDR3 is TGTGCCAGCAGTTACATCCCGGGACTAGCGGGAGGGCCCCGCATTCTTGTATACGAGCAGTACTTC. Its protein product is CASSYIPGLAGGPRILVYEQYF.

This clonotype was seen repeatedly, ten times or more. The chain combines TRBV11-2 with TRBJ2-1; D uncertain. V gave up 2 bases and J gave up 5 bases, with 7 bases separating them. From germline, CDR1 is SGHAT and CDR2 FQNNGV. CDR3 length: 13 residues. CDR3 sequence reads: CASSLYRDNEQFF. CDR3 coding DNA: TGTGCCAGCAGCTTATACCGAGACAATGAGCAGTTCTTC. Full variable domain (missing parts from reference TRBV11-2 and TRBJ2-1): EAGVAQSPRYKIIEKRQSVAFWCNPISGHATLYWYQQILGQGPKLLIQFQNNGVVDDSQLPKDRFSAERLKGVDSTLKIQPAKLEDSAVYLCASSLYRDNEQFFGPGTRLTVL.

A remark on this clonotype: The junction departs from germline at one end; a sequencing error may be responsible. The chain has TRBV7-9 and TRBJ2-7, with 7 bases fitting TRBD2. CDR3 length equals 14 residues. Germline V gene sequence: CDR1 SEHNR, CDR2 FQNEAQ (reference sequence). CDR3 nucleotides: TGTGCCCGCAGCCCCCCGGGGGGCTCCTACGAGCAGTACTTC. Amino acids: CARSPPGGSYEQYF.

This clonotype was seen many times. The rearrangement uses TRBV3-1 and TRBJ2-1; 11 nucleotides agree with TRBD1. V lost 3 bases and J lost 7; bases outside the gene matches: 14. CDR1 is LGHDT, CDR2 YNNKEL, per germline (reference sequence). This CDR3 has 18 amino acids. DNA for the CDR3: TGTGCCAGCAGCCATCCAACCCCGGACAGGGGGCTAGGGAATGAGCAGTTCTTC. Its protein product is CASSHPTPDRGLGNEQFF.

This clonotype was counted many times. The chain recombines TRBV7-9 with TRBJ2-5; D is possibly TRBD2 (6 bases). In germline, CDR1 is SEHNR, CDR2 FQNEAQ (reference sequence). Trimming shortened V by 7 bases and J by 5 bases, and 17 bases separated the two germline ends. The CDR3 contains 14 residues. This CDR3 is CASNPWGGPETQYF. For the CDR3, the DNA is TGTGCCAGCAACCCTTGGGGAGGTCCGGAGACCCAGTACTTC.

This clonotype was seen ten or more times. V usage is TRBV6-5 and J usage is TRBJ2-1, with 7 nucleotides matching TRBD1. Trimming removed 7 bases from V and 8 bases from J; junction bases left unmatched: 5. The CDR3 length is 12 residues. Germline-derived CDR1 and CDR2 are MNHEY and SVGAGI. The CDR3 reads CASKTTGHEQFF. The CDR3 coding sequence is TGTGCCAGCAAGACGACAGGGCATGAGCAGTTCTTC.

There are many counts of this clonotype. CDR3 in amino acids: CATLALTGAYEQYF. The CDR3, as DNA: TGTGCCACCCTAGCCCTTACGGGAGCTTACGAGCAGTACTTC. The chain combines TRBV27 with TRBJ2-7; possibly TRBD2 for D (6 bases). The CDR3 consists of 14 residues. V lost 10 bases and J lost 4, with 20 bases in between. Per germline, CDR1 MNHEY and CDR2 SMNVEV (reference sequence).